These 32 T cell receptor beta chains were sequenced from one sample in a study of spatial heterogeneity in lung cancer. General study findings and limits: Tumors with more nonsynonymous mutations had more expanded intratumoral alpha and beta TCRs.

The sample's time point: sample taken at primary tumor resection. Each CDR3 protein is one row after TCRdb ran MiXCR on the 5' RACE reads. The sample shows about 10,000 distinct CDR3 sequences, 7.5% to 9.5% of them seen only once. No antigen has been assigned to these receptors. Material: lung tumor tissue, obtained at surgery. These receptor sequences come from a male donor with early-stage non-small cell lung cancer.

This clonotype has at least ten counts. The genes are TRBV20-1 and TRBJ1-2, with D possibly TRBD1 on 6 matching bases. Germline V gives CDR1 DFQATT, CDR2 SNEGSKA (reference sequence). The V end was cut by 4 bases, the J end by 2 bases, with 8 bases between. The CDR3 spans 12 residues. The CDR3 DNA sequence: TGCAGTGCTACAGGGGACAACTATGGCTACACCTTC. Translating it yields CSATGDNYGYTF.

The table lists this clonotype with many counts. The rearrangement joins TRBV28 to TRBJ2-1; 7 bases map to TRBD2. The CDR3 is made up of 16 amino acids. V lost 5 bases to trimming and J lost 0 bases; unmatched junction nucleotides: 7. CDR1 and CDR2 (germline): MDHEN, SYDVKM. The CDR3 loop is CASSPPSGRSYNEQFF. The CDR3 DNA reads TGTGCCAGCAGTCCCCCTAGCGGCCGCTCCTACAATGAGCAGTTCTTC. Drawing the rest from reference TRBV28 and TRBJ2-1, the complete variable domain is DVKVTQSSRYLVKRTGEKVFLECVQDMDHENMFWYRQDPGLGLRLIYFSYDVKMKEKGDIPEGYSVSREKKERFSLILESASTNQTSMYLCASSPPSGRSYNEQFFGPGTRLTVL.

This clonotype was counted ten times or more. This chain connects TRBV29-1 to TRBJ1-1, with D maybe TRBD1 (5 bases). From germline, CDR1 is SQVTM and CDR2 ANQGSEA. The CDR3 has 13 amino acids. Trimming cost V 8 bases and J 6 bases, with 19 bases left between them. The CDR3 sequence is CSPDGGGVAEAFF. The CDR3 DNA sequence: TGCAGCCCTGATGGGGGAGGGGTAGCTGAAGCTTTCTTT.

Concerning this clonotype: A read error may be the cause here, since a much bigger clone is one base away. V and J are TRBV28 and TRBJ1-1; possible D gene TRBD1, 6 bases. CDR1 MDHEN and CDR2 SYDVKM come from the germline V gene. With 6 bases removed from V and 4 bases from J, the gap between germline ends came to 18 bases. The CDR3 extends over 15 amino acids. In DNA, the CDR3 is TGTGCCAGCAGATCACCGGGACAAGCCAGCACTGAAGCTTTCTTT. Its translation: CASRSPGQASTEAFF.

This clonotype was recorded many times. V and J are TRBV11-2 and TRBJ2-4, with TRBD2 as a possible D gene (6 bases). V lost 2 bases and J lost 2, with 16 bases in between. This CDR3 spans 17 amino acids. The germline gives CDR1 SGHAT, CDR2 FQNNGV. The CDR3 region is CASSLQDGGGSKNIQYF. In DNA, the CDR3 is TGTGCCAGCAGCTTACAGGACGGGGGTGGTTCCAAAAACATTCAGTACTTC.

This clonotype occurred many times. CDR3 in DNA: TGTGCCAGCAGTTTAATCTCGGGAAGGGTCGACACCGGGGAGCTGTTTTTT. Translation gives CASSLISGRVDTGELFF. V gene TRBV27 combines with J gene TRBJ2-2; weak D call: TRBD2 (5 bases). Trimming removed 2 bases at V and 3 bases at J, with 16 bases between. CDR3 length: 17 amino acids. The germline CDR1 and CDR2 sequences are MNHEY and SMNVEV (reference sequence).

This clonotype was seen only a few times. The genes are TRBV2 and TRBJ2-2; 11 bases are a match to TRBD1. CDR3 length: 16 residues. V lost 4 bases and J lost 2; bases outside the gene matches: 3. Germline CDR1 and CDR2: SNHLY and FYNNEI. The CDR3 sequence: CASSAGQGANTGELFF. CDR3 nucleotides: TGTGCCAGCAGTGCCGGACAGGGGGCCAACACCGGGGAGCTGTTTTTT.

The table lists this clonotype with a few counts. V and J are TRBV20-1 and TRBJ1-4, with D possibly being TRBD1 (5 bases). Germline V gene sequence: CDR1 DFQATT, CDR2 SNEGSKA (reference sequence). The CDR3 is 13 amino acids. Trimming shortened V by 6 bases and J by 2 bases, and 10 bases separated the two germline ends. DNA of the CDR3: TGCAGTGCCGGGACTGCTACTAATGAAAAACTGTTTTTT. Translated, it gives CSAGTATNEKLFF.

This clonotype was seen many times. The chain joins TRBV5-1 to TRBJ2-3, with D possibly matching TRBD1 (5 bases). The CDR3 has 15 amino acids. CDR1 and CDR2 from the germline V gene are SGHRS and YFSETQ. V shed 4 bases and J shed 3 bases, with 15 bases lying between them. The CDR3 nucleotides are TGCGCCAGCAGCCCTTTGGGGCAAAGGACAGATACGCAGTATTTT. It codes for CASSPLGQRTDTQYF.

In this sample, this clonotype turned up many times. The chain couples TRBV10-3 to TRBJ2-7; perhaps TRBD2 as D (6 bases). V gave up 6 bases and J gave up 5 bases, with 20 bases separating them. This CDR3 comprises 15 residues. The germline CDR1 and CDR2 sequences are ENHRY and SYGVKD. The CDR3 DNA sequence: TGTGCCATCAGCCCCACCGGGGGAAATAACAACGAGCAGTACTTC. Its protein is CAISPTGGNNNEQYF.

Sample share makes this clonotype medium-sized. This rearrangement joins TRBV6-5 to TRBJ1-3; tentatively, D is TRBD1 (5 bases). CDR3 length: 15 amino acids. Trimming removed 0 bases from V and 3 bases from J, with 9 bases in between. Germline CDR1 is MNHEY and CDR2 is SVGAGI. CDR3 amino acids: CASSYSQGLGNTIYF. CDR3 bases: TGTGCCAGCAGTTACTCTCAGGGTCTTGGAAACACCATATATTTT.

The chain has TRBV2 and TRBJ1-5; TRBD1 matches at 10 bases. V was clipped by 6 bases and J by 1 base; unmatched bases: 9. This CDR3 comprises 17 residues. Germline V gene lookup returns CDR1 SNHLY and CDR2 FYNNEI. CDR3 loop: CASRGPTGGSSNQPQHF. CDR3 coding DNA: TGTGCCAGCAGGGGACCGACAGGGGGCTCGAGCAATCAGCCCCAGCATTTT.

This clonotype was seen many times. The chain links TRBV7-2 to TRBJ2-1, with D maybe TRBD2 (6 bases). Germline CDR1 SGHTA, CDR2 FQGNSA. Trimming cost V 0 bases and J 6 bases, with 15 bases left between them. The CDR3 has 16 residues. The CDR3 here is CASSLATGGGVNEQFF. The CDR3 DNA reads TGTGCCAGCAGCTTAGCAACAGGTGGAGGGGTCAATGAGCAGTTCTTC.

Ten or more counts support this clonotype. V is TRBV6-2 or TRBV6-3 and J is TRBJ1-3, with unresolved D. The CDR3 runs to 13 residues. The V gene lost 5 bases and the J gene lost 4 bases, with 9 bases spanning the gap. The germline V gene encodes CDR1 MNHEY and CDR2 SVGEGT. DNA of the CDR3: TGTGCCAGCAGTGACCGGCTCGGAAACACCATATATTTT. Residues: CASSDRLGNTIYF.

CDR3 DNA sequence: TGTGCCAGCAGTTACGCGGGTTTCGGCAATCAGCCCCAGCATTTT. Translation gives CASSYAGFGNQPQHF. The gene calls are TRBV6-2 or TRBV6-3 and TRBJ1-5; D is undetermined. Trimming left V 2 bases short and J 2 bases short, with 10 bases between. Per germline, CDR1 MNHEY and CDR2 SVGEGT. The CDR3 runs 15 residues.

In its sample, this clonotype was seen many times. The chain couples TRBV18 to TRBJ1-1, with D unresolved. With 6 bases removed from V and 1 base from J, the gap between germline ends came to 12 bases. CDR3 size: 14 residues. From germline, CDR1 is KGHSH and CDR2 LQKENI. The chain's CDR3 is CASSSGTKNTEAFF. The CDR3 nucleotides read TGTGCCAGCTCCTCGGGCACTAAGAACACTGAAGCTTTCTTT.

This clonotype was seen at least ten times. The V and J genes are TRBV12-3 or TRBV12-4 and TRBJ2-2; D is unclear. Trimming stripped 4 bases from V and 0 bases from J, with 9 bases between. This CDR3 is built from 15 residues. CDR3 in amino acids: CASSYRLPNTGELFF. The CDR3 coding sequence is TGTGCCAGCAGTTACAGACTCCCGAACACCGGGGAGCTGTTTTTT.

This chain links TRBV23-1 with TRBJ2-4, with D possibly being TRBD2 (6 bases). TRBV23-1 is treated as an ORF (open reading frame) with a function not yet certain. There are 18 residues in the CDR3. V shed 4 bases and J shed 0 bases, with 19 bases lying between them. CDR3 sequence (DNA): TGCGCCAGCAGTCCCCCGGGAGCAGGGACGGTAGCCAAAAACATTCAGTACTTC. This codes for CASSPPGAGTVAKNIQYF.

This clonotype was seen repeatedly, ten times or more. V gene TRBV7-9 combines with J gene TRBJ2-7, with 9 bases aligning to TRBD1. From germline, CDR1 is SEHNR and CDR2 FQNEAQ (reference sequence). After removal of 8 bases from V and 3 bases from J, the junction contained 8 bases not matched to a gene. This CDR3 is 14 amino acids long. CDR3 sequence (DNA): TGTGCCAGCTCTCCGGGACAGGGATACTACGAGCAGTACTTC. Translated: CASSPGQGYYEQYF.

This clonotype is judged medium-sized (0.01 to 0.1%). The chain links TRBV20-1 to TRBJ2-1; D call uncertain. The CDR3 runs to 13 residues. Germline V gives CDR1 DFQATT, CDR2 SNEGSKA (reference sequence). Trimming shortened V by 2 bases and J by 6 bases, and 11 bases separated the two germline ends. The CDR3 sequence is CSARISGFNEQFF. The CDR3 DNA is TGCAGTGCTAGAATCAGTGGGTTCAATGAGCAGTTCTTC.

As for this clonotype: This may be a read error: a much more frequent sequence differs by one nucleotide. V and J are TRBV15 and TRBJ1-5, with D uncertain. CDR3 length: 13 amino acids. Per the germline V gene, CDR1 is LNHNV and CDR2 is YYDKDF (reference sequence). This CDR3 reads CATSGDLWQPQHF. In DNA, the CDR3 is TGTGCCACCAGCGGAGATTTATGGCAGCCCCAGCATTTT.

This chain uses TRBV7-3 with TRBJ2-5; TRBD2 agrees at 7 bases. V lost 5 bases and J lost 2; bases outside the gene matches: 5. This CDR3 has 14 residues. The germline V gene has CDR1 SGHTA and CDR2 FQGTGA. The CDR3 sequence: CASSRGGRQETQYF. The CDR3 DNA is TGTGCCAGCAGCCGGGGAGGGAGGCAAGAGACCCAGTACTTC.

This clonotype was observed a handful of times. The V and J genes are TRBV29-1 and TRBJ1-1, with TRBD1 as a possible D gene (6 bases). The CDR3 contains 12 residues. Germline loops: CDR1 SQVTM, CDR2 ANQGSEA. V gave up 7 bases and J gave up 3 bases, with 12 bases separating them. CDR3 protein: CSGAGQYTEAFF. The CDR3 DNA reads TGCAGCGGGGCTGGACAGTACACTGAAGCTTTCTTT. Full variable domain (outside the CDR3, taken from reference TRBV29-1 and TRBJ1-1): SAVISQKPSRDICQRGTSLTIQCQVDSQVTMMFWYRQQPGQSLTLIATANQGSEATYESGFVIDKFPISRPNLTFSTLTVSNMSPEDSSIYLCSGAGQYTEAFFGQGTRLTVV.

CDR3 DNA sequence: TGTGCCAGCAGCTCCGGGACTAGCGGGTGGTACAATGAGCAGTTCTTC. Protein sequence: CASSSGTSGWYNEQFF. This sequence joins TRBV7-9 and TRBJ2-1; 12 nucleotides match TRBD2. V was clipped by 4 bases and J by 4 bases; unmatched bases: 5. The CDR3 contains 16 residues. Germline V gene lookup returns CDR1 SEHNR and CDR2 FQNEAQ (reference sequence).

This clonotype was recorded a few times. The genes are TRBV2 and TRBJ2-7, with a weak D call TRBD2 (7 bases). The CDR3 extends over 13 amino acids. V shed 7 bases and J shed 4 bases, with 14 bases lying between them. Germline loops: CDR1 SNHLY, CDR2 FYNNEI. Written as DNA, the CDR3 is TGTGCCAGCATGGGGGGGGCTGGGTACGAGCAGTACTTC. Protein: CASMGGAGYEQYF.

This clonotype occurred many times. The gene calls are TRBV28 and TRBJ2-7; D might be TRBD1 (6 bases). The V gene lost 7 bases and the J gene lost 5 bases, with 21 bases spanning the gap. The germline CDR1 and CDR2 sequences are MDHEN and SYDVKM. This CDR3 region has 15 residues. The CDR3 loop is CASISSRSGVHEQYF. The CDR3 DNA is TGTGCCAGCATATCATCCAGATCAGGGGTGCACGAGCAGTACTTC. Based on the CDR3 plus reference TRBV28 and TRBJ2-7, the full variable domain is DVKVTQSSRYLVKRTGEKVFLECVQDMDHENMFWYRQDPGLGLRLIYFSYDVKMKEKGDIPEGYSVSREKKERFSLILESASTNQTSMYLCASISSRSGVHEQYFGPGTRLTVT.

In its sample, this clonotype was seen many times. CDR3 protein: CSPIRQGSYNEQFF. The DNA of the CDR3 is TGCAGCCCTATAAGACAGGGATCCTACAATGAGCAGTTCTTC. The V gene is TRBV20-1, the J gene TRBJ2-1; 7 bases are a match to TRBD1. This CDR3 has 14 residues. Germline V gives CDR1 DFQATT, CDR2 SNEGSKA (reference sequence).

This clonotype was counted many times. V is TRBV2 and J is TRBJ1-1; tentatively, D is TRBD1 (5 bases). CDR1 and CDR2 (germline): SNHLY, FYNNEI. The CDR3 is made up of 13 amino acids. Deletions cut 7 bases from V and 4 bases from J, with 13 bases between. CDR3 DNA sequence: TGTGCCAGCACTAAGGACGGGGGCACTGAAGCTTTCTTT. Its protein is CASTKDGGTEAFF.

This clonotype has a handful of counts. The chain combines TRBV6-5 with TRBJ1-6, with D maybe TRBD1 (5 bases). This CDR3 has 16 residues. Germline CDR1 is MNHEY and CDR2 is SVGAGI. V was shortened by 4 bases and J by 6 bases, with 16 bases between the two germline ends. The CDR3: CASSSLQGIANSPLHF. The CDR3 DNA reads as TGTGCCAGCAGTTCCCTCCAGGGAATCGCTAATTCACCCCTCCACTTT.

Ten or more counts support this clonotype. The rearrangement joins TRBV20-1 to TRBJ1-5; D may be TRBD1 (5 bases). The CDR3 totals 14 residues. CDR1 DFQATT and CDR2 SNEGSKA come from the germline V gene (reference sequence). The V gene lost 3 bases and the J gene lost 4 bases, with 13 bases spanning the gap. Written as DNA, the CDR3 is TGCAGTGCTAGCCCGGACAAGGAGAATCAGCCCCAGCATTTT. Translating gives CSASPDKENQPQHF.

Ten or more counts support this clonotype. CDR3 sequence: CASSFERQATDTQYF. DNA of the CDR3: TGTGCCAGCAGTTTTGAGAGACAGGCCACAGATACGCAGTATTTT. This chain joins TRBV12-3 or TRBV12-4 and TRBJ2-3; TRBD1 might be the D (6 bases). This CDR3 has 15 amino acids. V was cut by 3 bases and J by 2 bases, with 12 bases left in between.

This clonotype was detected ten times or more. This chain joins TRBV7-9 and TRBJ2-5; tentatively, D is TRBD1 or TRBD2 (5 bases each). Trimming removed 1 base from V and 5 bases from J, with 8 bases in between. The CDR3 covers 13 residues. The V gene's germline CDR1 is SEHNR and CDR2 FQNEAQ (reference sequence). CDR3 loop: CASSLVGTETQYF. The CDR3 DNA is TGTGCCAGCAGCTTAGTGGGGACGGAGACCCAGTACTTC. Combining the CDR3 with reference TRBV7-9 and TRBJ2-5 gives the whole variable domain DTGVSQNPRHKITKRGQNVTFRCDPISEHNRLYWYRQTLGQGPEFLTYFQNEAQLEKSRLLSDRFSAERPKGSFSTLEIQRTEQGDSAMYLCASSLVGTETQYFGPGTRLLVL.